This T cell receptor beta chain originates from a study of T cell responses to AZD1222 COVID-19 vaccine. Study-wide results and limits: The study sampled repertoires only after the peak T cell response. The donor cohort was predominantly white British with a female majority, and clonal diversity may have been underestimated.

The data were produced by immunoSEQ multiplex PCR, yet TCRdb's version contains in-frame clones alone and is incomplete. Of about 190,000 clones listed, 92% were seen once; the top ten hold roughly 1.3%. This clone has only a few counts. What it binds is not known. This material consisted of peripheral blood, taken on day 0 of AZD1222 vaccination. The sequence was collected from an adult in good health.

The CDR3 nucleotides are TGTGCCAGCAGCTCGACAGGGGGCTACGAGCAGTACTTC. This translates into CASSSTGGYEQYF. The rearrangement joins TRBV7-3 to TRBJ2-7; 9 nucleotides match TRBD1. CDR1 SGHTA and CDR2 FQGTGA come from the germline V gene. Germline trimming cut 4 bases from V and 3 bases from J; bases unmatched to any gene: 1. The CDR3 spans 13 residues.